The rows below give T cell receptor beta chains drawn from one sample of a study of blood T cell repertoires in COVID-19. TCRdb's table, derived via immunoSEQ multiplex PCR, lists solely in-frame clones and lacks some. This table holds about 62,000 clones, around 91% found once. The sequencing input was peripheral blood. Every receptor here comes from an older woman with COVID-19, enrolled during active disease. The CDR3 runs from the conserved cysteine through the conserved F or W. The order of the fields is V gene, D gene, clone size, J gene, CDR3 DNA, CDR3 protein. The D gene is left open where the match is weak. Clone size is shown for a subset of rows, as once, few, many or a class of expanded clone.

V gene: TRBV4-3; D gene: NA; clone size: NA; J gene: TRBJ2-3; CDR3 DNA: TGCGCCAGCAGCCAAGGGAGCCATTCTAGCACAGATACGCAGTATTTT; CDR3 protein: CASSQGSHSSTDTQYF
V gene: TRBV11-2; D gene: NA; clone size: NA; J gene: TRBJ1-1; CDR3 DNA: TGTGCCAGCAGCTACGTTGCTCCGGCGGTGGCTTTCTTT; CDR3 protein: CASSYVAPAVAFF
V gene: TRBV4-2; D gene: TRBD2; clone size: NA; J gene: TRBJ2-2; CDR3 DNA: TGTGCCAGCAGCAAGAGCAGCCTAGCGGGCCGGGAGCTGTTTTTT; CDR3 protein: CASSKSSLAGRELFF
V gene: TRBV10-3; D gene: TRBD1; clone size: NA; J gene: TRBJ1-1; CDR3 DNA: TGTGCCATCAGTGACCTACGACAGGGGAGTACGAACACTGAAGCTTTCTTT; CDR3 protein: CAISDLRQGSTNTEAFF
V gene: TRBV24-1; D gene: TRBD2; clone size: NA; J gene: TRBJ2-1; CDR3 DNA: TGTGCCACCAGTGATGGGTCACGACTAGCGCTCGACACTAGGCTTTACAATGAGCAGTTCTTC; CDR3 protein: CATSDGSRLALDTRLYNEQFF
V gene: TRBV6-5; D gene: TRBD1; clone size: NA; J gene: TRBJ1-2; CDR3 DNA: TGTGCCAGCTCCCCTTATGGGGGACAGAACTATGGCTACACCTTC; CDR3 protein: CASSPYGGQNYGYTF
V gene: TRBV5-5; D gene: NA; clone size: NA; J gene: TRBJ2-3; CDR3 DNA: TGTGCCAGCAGCTCACTGGGACATCGCACAGATACGCAGTATTTT; CDR3 protein: CASSSLGHRTDTQYF
V gene: TRBV3-1/TRBV3-2; D gene: TRBD2; clone size: once; J gene: TRBJ2-3; CDR3 DNA: TGTGCCAGCAGCCAACTGCGGGAGGGTGATCCAGATACGCAGTATTTT; CDR3 protein: CASSQLREGDPDTQYF
V gene: TRBV4-1; D gene: NA; clone size: once; J gene: TRBJ1-5; CDR3 DNA: TGCGCCAGCAGCCAGACGCCCCCTGGGGGGGCCAATCAGCCCCAGCATTTT; CDR3 protein: CASSQTPPGGANQPQHF
V gene: TRBV11-3; D gene: NA; clone size: once; J gene: TRBJ2-1; CDR3 DNA: TGTGCCAGCAGCTTGGGACAAGAATACAATGAGCAGTTCTTC; CDR3 protein: CASSLGQEYNEQFF
V gene: TRBV6-5; D gene: NA; clone size: NA; J gene: TRBJ2-7; CDR3 DNA: TGTGCCGGGGGACTTTACGAGCAGTACTTC; CDR3 protein: CAGGLYEQYF